This TCR beta chain was sequenced in a study of T cells in Graves' hyperthyroidism and ophthalmopathy (dated by TCRdb to between 2017 and 2020). Describing the broader study: Peripheral blood was sampled at the time of initial diagnosis, prior to any treatment. A discovery cohort of about a hundred patients, about 40 with Graves' ophthalmopathy and 55 to 60 with stable Graves' hyperthyroidism, was used to find distinguishing TCR V-J signatures. Whether ophthalmopathy could be predicted prospectively was tested in an independent validation cohort made up of under 20 hyperthyroidism patients plus 17 patients who later progressed to ophthalmopathy. For training and testing, the 100 or so patients in the discovery cohort were randomly divided in a 7:3 ratio. The study also compared thyroid tissue and blood T-cell repertoires from five or six Graves' hyperthyroidism patients. After blood sampling, hyperthyroidism patients were treated with methimazole at a starting dose of 30 mg daily, and ophthalmopathy patients were treated with high-dose intravenous methylprednisolone. TCR Vbeta CDR3 sequencing of roughly 140 peripheral blood samples (approximately 44 ophthalmopathy, 75 hyperthyroidism and around 17 progressor patients) is reported in the paper. Findings and caveats that apply to the study as a whole: Sample size was not statistically predetermined, and investigators were not blinded to group allocation. Blood samples also contained most of the expanded thyroid clonotypes (frequency above 0.001), which suggests that blood repertoires may reflect thyroid immune responses. In validation, the model predicted progression to ophthalmopathy with around 71% sensitivity and over 72% specificity, a median of roughly seven months before onset. A 13 V-J signature model separated ophthalmopathy from stable hyperthyroidism, with around 88% sensitivity and about 81% specificity in cross-validation and 80%/75% in testing.

This clonotype was counted many times. Its recognized antigen is unknown. Base qualities are not at hand, and no much larger clone is one base apart. Inclusive of the bounding cysteine and phenylalanine, the CDR3 is 14 residues long. Only CDR3 DNA is held: 42 bases, read in frame from base 1. The junction shows trimming of 0 bases on V and 1 base on J, plus 6 bases between the germline ends. The germline V gene (reference sequence) gives CDR1 as LGHDT and CDR2 as YNNKEL. TCR beta CDR3 regions were amplified from RNA transcripts. The first round of RT-PCR for the TCR CDR3 was performed with the HTBI primer set and the Qiagen OneStep RT-PCR kit. Libraries were constructed in a second round of multiplex PCR, after which size selection and purification were carried out. Paired-end sequencing of the libraries was performed with 100 bp reads on an Illumina HiSeq2000. From the authors' description of their analysis: SOAPnuke was used to process the raw data, removing reads that contained adapters or uncalled bases, had a mean Phred below 15, or lacked an exact match to the constant primer or identifier. High-quality paired reads were merged using COPE v1.2.5, and each unique nucleotide sequence was defined as a clonotype. Clonotypes were aligned to IMGT TRBV, TRBD and TRBJ reference segments using MiTCR v1.1. Analysis was restricted to V-J combinations with a frequency above 0.0001, which covered roughly 99% of repertoires. The TCS score was defined as F50 (clonal expansion) divided by E x V (chaos), with BLOSUM62-based TCRdist calculated between CDR3 peptides within each V-J. Welch's t-statistics and random forest reduced fewer than 550 V-J features to roughly 13, which were used in a naive Bayes classifier (R e1071). TCRdb reworked the public reads: Q25 trimming with fastp, MiXCR clone assembly, productive beta chains retained. CDR3 protein sequences are deduplicated, and each keeps its most common genes and DNA. TCRdb, not the original authors, processed these V and J calls. The sample yields over 450,000 distinct CDR3 sequences; approximately 17% were counted once. 15% to 20% of the sample rests with the top ten.

In the ophthalmopathy patients, disease was moderately to severely active, with a Clinical Activity Score of 3 or more, a NOSPECS grade of 4 or more, and a duration of less than 3 months. Patients with uncontrolled infections, other autoimmune diseases, pregnancy or lactation were excluded. Clinical symptoms, serum thyroxine and TRAb, thyroid ultrasound, and orbital computed tomography formed the basis for the diagnoses. Ficoll-Paque density gradient centrifugation was used to isolate PBMCs from approximately 10 ml of fresh peripheral blood. Total RNA was extracted with Trizol reagent, and quality was checked on an Agilent 2100 Bioanalyzer.

Sequencing used blood. Rearrangement joined TRBV3-1 to TRBJ1-1; a confident D gene designation cannot be given. This TCR came from a woman younger than 30 with Graves' ophthalmopathy. The DNA sequence is given as TGTGCCAGCAGCCAAGATGCTCGGAACACTGAAGCTTTCTTT. Translated, this gives CASSQDARNTEAFF.